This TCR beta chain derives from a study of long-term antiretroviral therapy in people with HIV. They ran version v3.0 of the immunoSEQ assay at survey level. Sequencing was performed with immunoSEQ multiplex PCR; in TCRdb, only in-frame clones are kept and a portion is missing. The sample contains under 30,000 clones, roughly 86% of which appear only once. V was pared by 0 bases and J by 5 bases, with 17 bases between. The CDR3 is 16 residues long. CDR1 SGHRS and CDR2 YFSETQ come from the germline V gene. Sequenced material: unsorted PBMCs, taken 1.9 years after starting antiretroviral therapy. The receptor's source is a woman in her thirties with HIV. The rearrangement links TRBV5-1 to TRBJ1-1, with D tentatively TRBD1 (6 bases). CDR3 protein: CASSLVIGGEDTEAFF. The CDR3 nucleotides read TGCGCCAGCAGCTTGGTCATAGGGGGTGAGGATACTGAAGCTTTCTTT.